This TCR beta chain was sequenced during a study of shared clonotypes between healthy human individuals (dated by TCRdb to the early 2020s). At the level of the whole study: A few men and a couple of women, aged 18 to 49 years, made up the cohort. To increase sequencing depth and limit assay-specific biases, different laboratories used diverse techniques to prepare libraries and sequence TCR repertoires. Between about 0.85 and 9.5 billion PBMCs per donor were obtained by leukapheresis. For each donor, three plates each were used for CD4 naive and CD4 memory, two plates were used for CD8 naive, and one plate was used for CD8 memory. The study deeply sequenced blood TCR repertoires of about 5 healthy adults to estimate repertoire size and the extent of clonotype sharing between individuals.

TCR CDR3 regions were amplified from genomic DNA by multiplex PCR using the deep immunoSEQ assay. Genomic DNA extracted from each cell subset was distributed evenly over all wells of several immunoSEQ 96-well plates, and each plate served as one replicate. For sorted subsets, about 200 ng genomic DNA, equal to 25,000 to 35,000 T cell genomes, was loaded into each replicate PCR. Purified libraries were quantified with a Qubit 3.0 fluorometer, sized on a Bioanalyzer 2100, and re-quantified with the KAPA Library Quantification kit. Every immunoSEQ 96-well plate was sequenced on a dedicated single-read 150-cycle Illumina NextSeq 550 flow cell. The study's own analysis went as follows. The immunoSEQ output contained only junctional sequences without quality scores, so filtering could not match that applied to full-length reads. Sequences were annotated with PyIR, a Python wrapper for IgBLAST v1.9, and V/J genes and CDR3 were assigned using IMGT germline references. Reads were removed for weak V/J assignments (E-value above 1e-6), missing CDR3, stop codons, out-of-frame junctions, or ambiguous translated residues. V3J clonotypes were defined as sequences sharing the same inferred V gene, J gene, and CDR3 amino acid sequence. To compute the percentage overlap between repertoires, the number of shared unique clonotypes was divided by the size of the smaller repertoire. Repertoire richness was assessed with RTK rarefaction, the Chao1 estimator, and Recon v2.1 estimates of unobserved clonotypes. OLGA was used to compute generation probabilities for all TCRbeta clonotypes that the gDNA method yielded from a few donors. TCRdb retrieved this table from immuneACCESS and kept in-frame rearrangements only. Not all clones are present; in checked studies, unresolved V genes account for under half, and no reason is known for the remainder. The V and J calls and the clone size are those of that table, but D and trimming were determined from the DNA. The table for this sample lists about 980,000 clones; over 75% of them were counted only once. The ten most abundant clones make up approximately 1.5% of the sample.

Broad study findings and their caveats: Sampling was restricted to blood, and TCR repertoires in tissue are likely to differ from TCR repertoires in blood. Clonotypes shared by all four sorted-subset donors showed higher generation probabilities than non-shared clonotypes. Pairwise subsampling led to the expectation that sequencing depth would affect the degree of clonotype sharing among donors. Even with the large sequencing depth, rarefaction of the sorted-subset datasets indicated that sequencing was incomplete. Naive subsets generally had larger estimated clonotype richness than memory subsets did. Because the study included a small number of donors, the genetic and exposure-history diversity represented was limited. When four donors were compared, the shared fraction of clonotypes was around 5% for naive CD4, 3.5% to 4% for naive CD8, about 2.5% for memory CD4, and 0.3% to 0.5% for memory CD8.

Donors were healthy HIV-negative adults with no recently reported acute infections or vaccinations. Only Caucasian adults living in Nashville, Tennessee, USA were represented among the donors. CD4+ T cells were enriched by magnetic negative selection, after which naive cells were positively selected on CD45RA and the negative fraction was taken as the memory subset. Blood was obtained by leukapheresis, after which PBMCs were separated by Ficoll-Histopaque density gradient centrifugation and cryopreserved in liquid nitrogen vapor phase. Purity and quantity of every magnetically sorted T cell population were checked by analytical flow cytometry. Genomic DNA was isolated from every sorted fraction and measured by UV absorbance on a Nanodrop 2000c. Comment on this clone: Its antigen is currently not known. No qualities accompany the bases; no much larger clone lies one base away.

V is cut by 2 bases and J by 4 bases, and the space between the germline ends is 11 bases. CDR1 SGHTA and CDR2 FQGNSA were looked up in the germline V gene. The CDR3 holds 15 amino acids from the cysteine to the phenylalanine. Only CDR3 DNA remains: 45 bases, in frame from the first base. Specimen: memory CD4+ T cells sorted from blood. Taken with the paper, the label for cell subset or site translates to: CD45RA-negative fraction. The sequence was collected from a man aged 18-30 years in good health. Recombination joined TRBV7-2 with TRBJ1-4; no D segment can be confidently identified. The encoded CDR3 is CASSLYSQVNEKLFF. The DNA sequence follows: TGTGCCAGCAGCTTATACTCGCAGGTTAATGAAAAACTGTTTTTT.